Sequencing of this TCR beta chain was carried out in a study of T cell responses to AZD1222 COVID-19 vaccine. The study, taken as a whole, reports: Two AZD1222 doses significantly raised spike-specific TCR breadth and depth over controls.

Libraries were prepared by immunoSEQ multiplex PCR; TCRdb keeps only in-frame clonotypes and omits some of them. The sample comprises more than 110,000 clones, around 92% of which are singletons, and 3.5% to 4.5% rests with the top ten. The CDR3 length is 14 residues. V was pared by 4 bases and J by 4 bases, with 6 bases of the junction left unmatched. The germline V gene encodes CDR1 SGDLS and CDR2 YYNGEE. With respect to this clone: What it binds is not known.

The clonotype was recovered from an adult who received the AZD1222 COVID-19 vaccine. The rearrangement links TRBV9 to TRBJ1-2, with 8 bases lining up with TRBD1. The specimen comprised peripheral blood, sampled 28 days after the second AZD1222 dose. In nucleotides, the CDR3 is TGTGCCAGCAGCAATGGACAGGGACCCTATGGCTACACCTTC. It encodes CASSNGQGPYGYTF.